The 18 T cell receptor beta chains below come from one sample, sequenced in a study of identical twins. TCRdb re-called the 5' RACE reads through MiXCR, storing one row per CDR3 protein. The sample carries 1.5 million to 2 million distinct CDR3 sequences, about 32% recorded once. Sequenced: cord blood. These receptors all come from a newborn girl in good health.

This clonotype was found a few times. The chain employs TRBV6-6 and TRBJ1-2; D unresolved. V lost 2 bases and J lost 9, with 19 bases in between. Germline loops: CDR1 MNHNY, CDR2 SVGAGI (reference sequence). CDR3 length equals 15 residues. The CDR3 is CASSYADTPLIRYTF. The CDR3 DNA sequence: TGTGCCAGCAGTTACGCGGATACACCCCTTATTCGCTACACCTTC.

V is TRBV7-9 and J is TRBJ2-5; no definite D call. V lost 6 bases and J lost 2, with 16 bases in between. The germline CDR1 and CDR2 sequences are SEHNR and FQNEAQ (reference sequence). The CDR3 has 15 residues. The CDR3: CASSPLSGSQETQYF. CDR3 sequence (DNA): TGTGCCAGCAGTCCATTATCGGGTAGTCAAGAGACCCAGTACTTC.

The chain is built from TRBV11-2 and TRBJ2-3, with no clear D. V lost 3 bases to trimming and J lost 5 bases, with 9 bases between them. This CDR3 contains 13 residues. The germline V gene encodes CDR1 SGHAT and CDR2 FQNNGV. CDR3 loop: CASSLPSVDTQYF. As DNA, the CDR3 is TGTGCCAGCAGCTTGCCCTCAGTAGATACGCAGTATTTT.

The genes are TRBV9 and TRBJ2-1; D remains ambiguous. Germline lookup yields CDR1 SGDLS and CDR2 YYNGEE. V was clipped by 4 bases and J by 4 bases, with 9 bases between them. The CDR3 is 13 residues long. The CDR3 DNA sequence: TGTGCCAGCAGCTCTCACTTTTACAATGAGCAGTTCTTC. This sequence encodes CASSSHFYNEQFF.

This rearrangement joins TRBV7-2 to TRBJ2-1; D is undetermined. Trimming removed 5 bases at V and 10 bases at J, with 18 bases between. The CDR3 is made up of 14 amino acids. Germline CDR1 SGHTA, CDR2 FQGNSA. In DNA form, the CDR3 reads TGTGCCAGCAGCCCTGGACGGGTTCGGTACGAGCAGTTCTTC. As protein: CASSPGRVRYEQFF.

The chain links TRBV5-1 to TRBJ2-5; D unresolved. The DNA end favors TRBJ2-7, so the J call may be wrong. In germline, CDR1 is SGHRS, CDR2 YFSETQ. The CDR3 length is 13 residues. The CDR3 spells CASSLGFTYEQYF. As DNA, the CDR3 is TGCGCCAGCAGCTTGGGTTTTACCTACGAGCAGTACTTC.

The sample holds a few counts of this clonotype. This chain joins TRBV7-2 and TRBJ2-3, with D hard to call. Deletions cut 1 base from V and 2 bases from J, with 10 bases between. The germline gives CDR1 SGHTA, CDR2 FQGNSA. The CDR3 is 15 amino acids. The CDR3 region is CASSLVATITDTQYF. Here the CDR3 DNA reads TGTGCCAGCAGCTTAGTGGCTACCATCACAGATACGCAGTATTTT.

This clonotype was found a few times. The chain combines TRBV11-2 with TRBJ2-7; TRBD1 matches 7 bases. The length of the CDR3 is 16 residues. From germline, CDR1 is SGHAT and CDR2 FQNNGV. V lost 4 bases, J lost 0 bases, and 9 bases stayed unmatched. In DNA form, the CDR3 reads TGTGCCAGCAGCTACCATCGCCGGGACAGCTCCTACGAGCAGTACTTC. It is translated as CASSYHRRDSSYEQYF.

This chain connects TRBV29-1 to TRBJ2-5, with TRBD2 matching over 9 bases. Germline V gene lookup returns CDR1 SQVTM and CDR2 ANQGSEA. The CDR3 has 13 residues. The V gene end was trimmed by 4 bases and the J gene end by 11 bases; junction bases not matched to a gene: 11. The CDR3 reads CSVGLAVYNEQYF. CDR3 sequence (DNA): TGCAGCGTTGGACTAGCGGTTTACAATGAGCAGTACTTC.

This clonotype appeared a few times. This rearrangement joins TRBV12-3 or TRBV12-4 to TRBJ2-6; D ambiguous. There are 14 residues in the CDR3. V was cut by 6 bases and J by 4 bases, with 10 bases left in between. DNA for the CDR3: TGTGCCAGCAGCCTAGAGTGGGGGGCCAACGTCCTGACTTTC. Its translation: CASSLEWGANVLTF.

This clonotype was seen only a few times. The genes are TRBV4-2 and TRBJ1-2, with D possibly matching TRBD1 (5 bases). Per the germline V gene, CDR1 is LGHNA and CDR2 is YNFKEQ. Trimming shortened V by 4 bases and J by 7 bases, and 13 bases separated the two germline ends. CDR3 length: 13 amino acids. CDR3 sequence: CASSPAREGGYTF. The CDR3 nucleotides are TGTGCCAGCAGCCCCGCCAGGGAGGGTGGCTACACCTTC.

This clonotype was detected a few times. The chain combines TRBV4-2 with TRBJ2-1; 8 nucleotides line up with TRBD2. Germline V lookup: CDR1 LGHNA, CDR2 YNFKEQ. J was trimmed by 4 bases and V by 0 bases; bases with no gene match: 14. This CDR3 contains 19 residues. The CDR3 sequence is CASSQDGGPSGPEYNEQFF. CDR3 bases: TGTGCCAGCAGCCAAGATGGGGGGCCTAGCGGGCCAGAATACAATGAGCAGTTCTTC.

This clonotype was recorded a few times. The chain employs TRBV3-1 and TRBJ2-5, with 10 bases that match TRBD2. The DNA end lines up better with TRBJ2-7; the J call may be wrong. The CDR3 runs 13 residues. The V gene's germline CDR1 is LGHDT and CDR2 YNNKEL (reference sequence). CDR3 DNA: TGTGCCAGCACCGCTAGCGGGAGCCACGAGCAGTACTTC. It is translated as CASTASGSHEQYF.

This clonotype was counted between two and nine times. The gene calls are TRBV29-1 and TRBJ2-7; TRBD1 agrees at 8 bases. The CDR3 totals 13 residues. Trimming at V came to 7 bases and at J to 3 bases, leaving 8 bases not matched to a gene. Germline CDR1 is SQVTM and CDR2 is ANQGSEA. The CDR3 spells CSAWRDRIYEQYF. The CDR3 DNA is TGCAGCGCCTGGAGGGACAGGATCTACGAGCAGTACTTC.

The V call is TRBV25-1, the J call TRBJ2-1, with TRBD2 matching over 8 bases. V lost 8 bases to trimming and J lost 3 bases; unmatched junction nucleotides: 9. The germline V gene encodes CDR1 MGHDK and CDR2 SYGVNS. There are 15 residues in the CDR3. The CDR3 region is CASGSGLVVYNEQFF. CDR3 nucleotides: TGTGCCAGCGGATCGGGACTAGTGGTCTACAATGAGCAGTTCTTC.

The CDR3 nucleotides read TGTGCCAGCAGCCCCTATGGGACTAGCGGGAGCTACAATGAGCAGTTCTTC. As protein: CASSPYGTSGSYNEQFF. The V call is TRBV7-9, the J call TRBJ2-1; 14 positions agree with TRBD2. V gave up 5 bases and J gave up 3 bases; unmatched junction bases: 6. From germline, CDR1 is SEHNR and CDR2 FQNEAQ (reference sequence). This CDR3 is built from 17 residues.

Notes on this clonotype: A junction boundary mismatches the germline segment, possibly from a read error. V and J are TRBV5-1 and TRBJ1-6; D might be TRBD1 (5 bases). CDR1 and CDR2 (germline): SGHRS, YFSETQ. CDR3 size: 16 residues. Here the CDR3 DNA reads TGCGCCAGCAGCTTAGACGGGACGGTTTATAATTCACCCCCCCACTTT. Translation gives CASSLDGTVYNSPPHF.

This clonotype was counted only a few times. The CDR3 sequence is CASSTGQTNTEAFF. The CDR3 bases are TGTGCCAGCAGTACGGGACAGACGAACACTGAAGCTTTCTTT. The chain is built from TRBV27 and TRBJ1-1; the match to TRBD1 covers 7 bases. Germline loops: CDR1 MNHEY, CDR2 SMNVEV (reference sequence). CDR3 length equals 14 residues. Trimming took 5 bases from V and 1 from J; bases not matched to a gene: 4.